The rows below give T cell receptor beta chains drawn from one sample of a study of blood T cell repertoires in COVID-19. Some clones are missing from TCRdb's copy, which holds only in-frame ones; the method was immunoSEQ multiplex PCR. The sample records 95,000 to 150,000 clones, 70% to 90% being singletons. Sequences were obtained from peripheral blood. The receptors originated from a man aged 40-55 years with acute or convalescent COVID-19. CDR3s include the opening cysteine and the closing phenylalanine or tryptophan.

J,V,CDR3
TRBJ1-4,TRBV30,CACPGAANEKLFF
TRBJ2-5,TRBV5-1,CASSLQAPLRYF
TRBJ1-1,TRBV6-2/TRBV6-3,CASSYPTGTFEAFF
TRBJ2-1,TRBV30,CAWSARLAGAYNEQFF
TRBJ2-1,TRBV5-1,CASSFSGGSNEQFF
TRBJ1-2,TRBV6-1,CASSEGRGRMDYGYTF
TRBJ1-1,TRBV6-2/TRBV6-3,CASSYFMGLTEAFF
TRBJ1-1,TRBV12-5,CASGLGFSPLRTEAFF
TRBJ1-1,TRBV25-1,CASSTQGRTEAFF
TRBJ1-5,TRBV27,CASSFGRVNQPQHF
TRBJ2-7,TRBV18,CASSPRTAVYEQYF
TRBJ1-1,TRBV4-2,CASSQLNLLGGNTEAFF
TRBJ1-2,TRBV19,CASSNTDIGYTF
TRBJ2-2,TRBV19,CASTLAGGPPGELFF
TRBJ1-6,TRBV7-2,CASSSGQGNNSPLHF
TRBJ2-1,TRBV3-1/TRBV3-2,CASSLGLAGNIYNEQFF
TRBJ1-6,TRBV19,CASSPRRRTPYNSPLHF
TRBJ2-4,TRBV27,CASSLGSGSAKNIQYF
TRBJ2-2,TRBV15,CATGPFPPNTGELFF